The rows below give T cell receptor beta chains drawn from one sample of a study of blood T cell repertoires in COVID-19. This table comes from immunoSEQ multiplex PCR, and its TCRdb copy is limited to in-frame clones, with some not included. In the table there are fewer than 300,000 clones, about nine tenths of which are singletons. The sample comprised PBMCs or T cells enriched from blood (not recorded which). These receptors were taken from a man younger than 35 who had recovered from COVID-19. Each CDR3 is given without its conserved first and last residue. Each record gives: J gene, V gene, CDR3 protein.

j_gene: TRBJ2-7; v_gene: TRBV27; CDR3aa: ASSLTGGRRYEQY
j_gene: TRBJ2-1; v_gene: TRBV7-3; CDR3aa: ASSLLGGNEQF
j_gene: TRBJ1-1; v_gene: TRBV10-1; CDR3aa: ASSTGNTEAF
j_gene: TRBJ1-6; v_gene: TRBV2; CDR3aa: ASSEEGTGFSPLH
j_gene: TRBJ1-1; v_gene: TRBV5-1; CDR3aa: ASSLRTGMNTEAF
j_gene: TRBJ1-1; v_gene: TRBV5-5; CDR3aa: ASSLSGHMNTEAF
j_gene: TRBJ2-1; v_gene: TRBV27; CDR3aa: ASSLRLAGRPHEQF
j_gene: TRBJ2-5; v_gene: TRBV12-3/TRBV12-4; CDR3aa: ASSDREETQY
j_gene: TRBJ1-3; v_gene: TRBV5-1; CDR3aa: ASSERTDGNTIY
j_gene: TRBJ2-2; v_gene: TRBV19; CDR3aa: ASSGTPSLRTGELF
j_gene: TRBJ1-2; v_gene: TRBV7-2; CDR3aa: ASSKPEGYT
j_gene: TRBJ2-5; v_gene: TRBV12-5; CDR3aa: ASGLVGGLGETQY
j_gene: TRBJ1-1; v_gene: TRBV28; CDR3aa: ASSSPTGNEGEAF
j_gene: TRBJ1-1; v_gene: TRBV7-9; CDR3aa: ASRGPQGPMNTEAF
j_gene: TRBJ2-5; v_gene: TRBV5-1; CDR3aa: ASSYAVQETQY
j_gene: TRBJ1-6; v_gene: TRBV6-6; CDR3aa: ASSDRGSPLH
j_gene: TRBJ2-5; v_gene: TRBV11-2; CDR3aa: ASSPPLAGGETQY
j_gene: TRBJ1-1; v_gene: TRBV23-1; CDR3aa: ASSHHGGGLGTEAF
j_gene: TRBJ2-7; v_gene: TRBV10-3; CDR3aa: AISRLAGGLGNEQY
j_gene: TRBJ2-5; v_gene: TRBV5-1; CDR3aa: ASSWEIGLQETQY
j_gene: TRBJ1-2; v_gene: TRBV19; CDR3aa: ASKSAQGTYGYT
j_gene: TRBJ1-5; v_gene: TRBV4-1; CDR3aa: ASSQDVREGLTIQPQH
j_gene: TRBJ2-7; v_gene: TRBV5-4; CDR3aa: ASSRDFGSSYEQY
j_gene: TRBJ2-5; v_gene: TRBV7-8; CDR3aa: ASSLRGSGEETQY
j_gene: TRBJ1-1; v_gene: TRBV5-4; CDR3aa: ASRSGQGRNTEAF
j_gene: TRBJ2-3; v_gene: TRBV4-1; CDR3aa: ASSQDGTSSTDTQY